Sequencing of this T cell receptor beta chain was carried out in a study of cytomegalovirus exposure and HLA in healthy donors. Clones were read by immunoSEQ multiplex PCR, and TCRdb kept only the in-frame ones, dropping some. There are some 80,000 clones in the sample; about 95% occur only once, and less than 2% lies in the top ten. There are 14 residues in the CDR3. Between the trimmed V and J ends, which lost 2 bases and 5 bases, there was a span of 13 bases. Germline V gives CDR1 SGHDT, CDR2 YYEEEE. This TCR came from a man aged 18 to 29 in good health and CMV-seropositive. This chain links TRBV5-6 with TRBJ2-5; D might be TRBD2 (6 bases). The sequenced sample was PBMCs. This CDR3 is CASSFNGSRETQYF. The DNA of the CDR3 is TGTGCCAGCAGCTTTAACGGGAGTAGGGAGACCCAGTACTTC.